This TCR beta chain originates from a study of blood T cell repertoires in COVID-19. Study at large: Acute and convalescent COVID-19 specimens originated in the United States, Italy and Spain. T cells, B-cell-depleted T cells, or PBMCs supplied cDNA or gDNA.

Original methodology: Amplification with reference gene primers provided the estimates of nucleated cell counts. Assay: immunoSEQ multiplex PCR; the TCRdb copy retains only in-frame clones and omits some. The D gene and trimming were derived from the DNA, and the V and J assignments and clone size from that table. The repertoire consists of about 200,000 clones, with approximately 87% occurring once and the leading ten covering 0.7% to 0.8%. Per the germline V gene, CDR1 is SGHTA and CDR2 is FQGTGA. The CDR3 runs to 16 residues. The V and J ends lost 5 bases and 2 bases respectively, with 16 bases between them.

Material for sequencing was peripheral blood. The chain carries TRBV7-3 and TRBJ1-3, with TRBD1 as a possible D gene (5 bases). The receptor was derived from a woman aged 70-85 years with acute or convalescent COVID-19. In nucleotides, the CDR3 is TGTGCCAGCAGCCAGGGTCATGGGGTCGCTGGAAACACCATATATTTT. It is translated as CASSQGHGVAGNTIYF.